This passage covers 8 T cell receptor beta chains from one sample sequenced in a study of blood T cells in healthy people across ages. The authors ran a second PCR of 7 to 11 cycles using a sample-barcoded 5' primer and a J-beta primer mix. TCRdb recomputed calls from the 5' RACE reads with MiXCR, one row per CDR3 protein. The table lists approximately 600,000 distinct CDR3 sequences, about 54% of them singletons. The sample was blood. Every receptor here comes from a man aged 60-69 years in good health.

This clonotype was counted only a few times. The chain links TRBV12-3 or TRBV12-4 to TRBJ2-2; unclear D gene. The CDR3 has 13 residues. V shed 3 bases and J shed 8 bases, with 10 bases lying between them. CDR3 coding DNA: TGTGCCAGCAGTTTCGTTCAGCTGGGGGAGCTGTTTTTT. This codes for CASSFVQLGELFF.

The chain links TRBV7-9 to TRBJ1-2, with a weak D call TRBD1 (6 bases). The germline V gene encodes CDR1 SEHNR and CDR2 FQNEAQ (reference sequence). The V end lost 2 bases, the J end lost 2 bases, and 9 bases lay between the germline ends. This CDR3 has 14 residues. Here the CDR3 reads CASSLQGRNYGYTF. The DNA of the CDR3 is TGTGCCAGCAGCTTACAGGGGCGCAACTATGGCTACACCTTC.

This clonotype was detected a few times. The J gene is TRBJ2-1, the V gene TRBV29-1, with D tentatively TRBD1 (6 bases). Trimming took off 7 bases at V and 1 base at J, with 11 bases between the two ends. Germline V CDR1 and CDR2: SQVTM, ANQGSEA. The CDR3 consists of 13 residues. The DNA for the CDR3 is TGCAGCGGTGGACAGTCTTCCTACAATGAGCAGTTCTTC. Translated, it gives CSGGQSSYNEQFF.

Turning to this clonotype: This may come from a read error, since a much larger clone is one base off. V and J are TRBV6-6 and TRBJ1-1; no reliable D call. CDR1 MNHNY and CDR2 SVGAGI come from the germline V gene (reference sequence). V lost 7 bases and J 4 bases, leaving 7 bases between the germline ends. The CDR3 runs to 11 residues. The CDR3 nucleotides are TGTGCCAGCACCGAGCCCACTGAAGCTTTCTTT. Its protein product is CASTEPTEAFF.

Here the CDR3 reads CSVAGDSSSGANVLTF. CDR3 in DNA: TGCAGCGTCGCGGGAGACAGCAGCTCTGGGGCCAACGTCCTGACTTTC. The chain joins TRBV29-1 to TRBJ2-6; 7 bases match TRBD2. This CDR3 is 16 amino acids long. From germline, CDR1 is SQVTM and CDR2 ANQGSEA. With V trimmed by 6 bases and J by 0 bases, 8 bases remained unmatched.

This clonotype was seen a handful of times. The V and J genes are TRBV5-1 and TRBJ2-4; D perhaps matches TRBD2 (6 bases). The germline gives CDR1 SGHRS, CDR2 YFSETQ. The CDR3 totals 13 residues. Between the trimmed V and J ends, which lost 4 bases and 7 bases, there was a span of 12 bases. This chain's CDR3 is CASSLDSGNIQYF. In DNA form, the CDR3 reads TGCGCCAGCAGCCTAGACAGCGGGAACATTCAGTACTTC. The full variable domain, completed using reference TRBV5-1 and TRBJ2-4, is KAGVTQTPRYLIKTRGQQVTLSCSPISGHRSVSWYQQTPGQGLQFLFEYFSETQRNKGNFPGRFSGRQFSNSRSEMNVSTLELGDSALYLCASSLDSGNIQYFGAGTRLSVL.

V and J are TRBV12-3 or TRBV12-4 and TRBJ2-3; TRBD2 matches at 12 bases. CDR3 length: 15 amino acids. The V gene end was trimmed by 5 bases and the J gene end by 6 bases; junction bases not matched to a gene: 6. The CDR3 is CASSPRTSGNDTQYF. CDR3 sequence (DNA): TGTGCCAGCAGTCCCAGGACTAGCGGGAATGATACGCAGTATTTT.

As to this clonotype: Since a much larger clone is just one base distant, this may be a read error. The chain links TRBV15 to TRBJ2-4; TRBD1 matches 9 bases. This CDR3 is 17 amino acids long. Germline values: CDR1 LNHNV, CDR2 YYDKDF (reference sequence). Trimming at V came to 8 bases and at J to 9 bases, leaving 20 bases not matched to a gene. In DNA form, the CDR3 reads TGTGCCACCTGCATCCTCCCGGGACAGGGCGGCCCCACCATTCAGTACTTC. Amino acids: CATCILPGQGGPTIQYF.